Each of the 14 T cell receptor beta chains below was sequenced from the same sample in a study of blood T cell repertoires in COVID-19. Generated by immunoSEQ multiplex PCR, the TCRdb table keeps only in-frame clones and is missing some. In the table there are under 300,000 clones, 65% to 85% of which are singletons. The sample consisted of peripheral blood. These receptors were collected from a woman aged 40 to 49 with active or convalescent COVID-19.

The CDR3 reads CASSLRDRGPTNEKLFF. The DNA of the CDR3 is TGTGCCAGCAGCTTACGGGACAGGGGGCCCACTAATGAAAAACTGTTTTTT. The gene calls are TRBV7-9 and TRBJ1-4, with TRBD1 matching over 12 bases. The CDR3 loop spans 17 amino acids. With V trimmed by 2 bases and J by 2 bases, 3 bases remained unmatched. The germline V gene encodes CDR1 SEHNR and CDR2 FQNEAQ (reference sequence).

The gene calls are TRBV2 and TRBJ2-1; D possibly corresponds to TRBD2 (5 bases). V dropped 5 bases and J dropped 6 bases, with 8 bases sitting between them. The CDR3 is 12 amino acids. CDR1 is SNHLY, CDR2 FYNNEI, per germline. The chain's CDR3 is CASSRTVNEQFF. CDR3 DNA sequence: TGTGCCAGCAGTCGGACTGTCAATGAGCAGTTCTTC.

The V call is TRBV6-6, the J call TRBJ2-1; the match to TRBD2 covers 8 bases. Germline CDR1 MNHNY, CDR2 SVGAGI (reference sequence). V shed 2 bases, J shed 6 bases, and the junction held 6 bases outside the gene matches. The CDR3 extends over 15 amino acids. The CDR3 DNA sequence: TGTGCCAGCAGTTACGTCCGGGGGGGCGCCAATGAGCAGTTCTTC. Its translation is CASSYVRGGANEQFF.

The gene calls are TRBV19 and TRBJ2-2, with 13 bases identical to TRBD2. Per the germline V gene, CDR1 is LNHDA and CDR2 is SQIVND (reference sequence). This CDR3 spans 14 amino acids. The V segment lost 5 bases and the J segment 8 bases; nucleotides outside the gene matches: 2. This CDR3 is CASSLGLAGGELFF. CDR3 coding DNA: TGTGCCAGTAGTCTGGGACTAGCGGGGGGGGAGCTGTTTTTT.

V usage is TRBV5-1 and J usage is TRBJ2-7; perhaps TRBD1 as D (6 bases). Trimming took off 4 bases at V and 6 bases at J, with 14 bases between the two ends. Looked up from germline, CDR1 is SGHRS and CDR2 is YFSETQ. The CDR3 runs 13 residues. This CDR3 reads CASSVEVGGEQYF. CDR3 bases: TGCGCCAGCAGCGTCGAAGTAGGGGGCGAGCAGTACTTC.

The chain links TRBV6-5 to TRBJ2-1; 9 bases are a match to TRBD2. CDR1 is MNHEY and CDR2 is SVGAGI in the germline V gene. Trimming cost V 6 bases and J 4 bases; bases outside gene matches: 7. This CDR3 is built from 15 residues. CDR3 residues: CASRLAGVNYNEQFF. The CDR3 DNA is TGTGCCAGCAGATTAGCGGGGGTAAATTACAATGAGCAGTTCTTC.

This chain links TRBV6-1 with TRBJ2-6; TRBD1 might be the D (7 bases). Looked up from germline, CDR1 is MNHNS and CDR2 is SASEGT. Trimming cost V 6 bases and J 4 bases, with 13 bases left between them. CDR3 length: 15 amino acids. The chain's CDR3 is CASSKQGRGANVLTF. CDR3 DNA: TGTGCCAGCAGCAAACAGGGGAGGGGGGCCAACGTCCTGACTTTC.

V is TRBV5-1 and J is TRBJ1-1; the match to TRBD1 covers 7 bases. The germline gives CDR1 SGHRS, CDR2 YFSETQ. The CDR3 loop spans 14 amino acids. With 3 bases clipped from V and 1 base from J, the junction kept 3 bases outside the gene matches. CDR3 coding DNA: TGCGCCAGCAGCTCCGGGACAGAGAACACTGAAGCTTTCTTT. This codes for CASSSGTENTEAFF.

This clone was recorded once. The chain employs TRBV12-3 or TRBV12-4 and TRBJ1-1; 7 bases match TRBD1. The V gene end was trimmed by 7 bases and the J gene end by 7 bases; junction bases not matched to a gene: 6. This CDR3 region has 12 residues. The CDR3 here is CASTLGDSEAFF. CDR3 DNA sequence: TGTGCCAGCACCCTTGGGGACAGTGAAGCTTTCTTT.

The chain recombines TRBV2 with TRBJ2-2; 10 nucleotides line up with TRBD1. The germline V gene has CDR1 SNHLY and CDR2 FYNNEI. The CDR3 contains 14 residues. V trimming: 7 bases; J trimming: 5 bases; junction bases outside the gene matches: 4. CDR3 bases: TGTGCCAGCATGGGACAGGGGAAGACCGGGGAGCTGTTTTTT. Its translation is CASMGQGKTGELFF. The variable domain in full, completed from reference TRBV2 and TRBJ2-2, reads EPEVTQTPSHQVTQMGQEVILRCVPISNHLYFYWYRQILGQKVEFLVSFYNNEISEKSEIFDDQFSVERPDGSNFTLKIRSTKLEDSAMYFCASMGQGKTGELFFGEGSRLTVL.

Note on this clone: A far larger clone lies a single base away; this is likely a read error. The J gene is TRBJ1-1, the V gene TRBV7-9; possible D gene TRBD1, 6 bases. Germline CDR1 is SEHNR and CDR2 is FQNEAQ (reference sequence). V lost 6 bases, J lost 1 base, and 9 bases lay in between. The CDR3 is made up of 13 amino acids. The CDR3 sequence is CASRWGQNTEAFF. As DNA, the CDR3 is TGTGCCAGCAGGTGGGGACAGAACACTGAAGCTTTCTTT. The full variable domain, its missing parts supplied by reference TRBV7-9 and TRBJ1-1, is DTGVSQNPRHKITKRGQNVTFRCDPISEHNRLYWYRQTLGQGPEFLTYFQNEAQLEKSRLLSDRFSAERPKGSFSTLEIQRTEQGDSAMYLCASRWGQNTEAFFGQGTRLTVV.

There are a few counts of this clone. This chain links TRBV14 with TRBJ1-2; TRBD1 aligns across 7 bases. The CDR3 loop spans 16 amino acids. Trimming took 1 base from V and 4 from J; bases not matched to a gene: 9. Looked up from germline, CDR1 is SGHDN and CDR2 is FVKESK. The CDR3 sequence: CASSQVVGGSIYGYTF. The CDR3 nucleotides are TGTGCCAGCAGCCAAGTCGTAGGGGGCTCCATCTATGGCTACACCTTC.

In nucleotides, the CDR3 is TGTGCCAGCATGTATCGGACTAGCGCACCGAGAGATACGCAGTATTTT. Protein sequence: CASMYRTSAPRDTQYF. The chain employs TRBV27 and TRBJ2-3; 9 bases line up with TRBD2. The CDR3 consists of 16 residues. V shed 7 bases, J shed 5 bases, and the junction held 13 bases outside the gene matches. Germline loops: CDR1 MNHEY, CDR2 SMNVEV (reference sequence).

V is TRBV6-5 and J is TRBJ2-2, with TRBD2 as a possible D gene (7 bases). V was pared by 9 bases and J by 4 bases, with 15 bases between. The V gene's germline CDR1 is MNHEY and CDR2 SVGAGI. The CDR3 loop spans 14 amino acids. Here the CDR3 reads CASLGGRGTGELFF. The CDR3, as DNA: TGTGCCAGTCTGGGGGGGCGCGGCACCGGGGAGCTGTTTTTT.